These 30 T cell receptor beta chains originate from one sample sequenced in a study of read filtering for tumor transcriptome and immune sequencing. Molecular barcoded adaptors covering alpha/delta and beta/gamma chains were used on roughly 400 ng RNA. TCRdb itself ran the reads through MiXCR, one entry per CDR3 protein. The table has roughly 67,000 distinct CDR3 sequences, 15% to 20% seen once. The sequenced sample was a population of CD138-negative cells sorted from bone marrow. The receptor set was obtained from a donor over 35 with multiple myeloma.

This clonotype was detected ten times or more. This chain joins TRBV5-6 and TRBJ2-3; D is unresolved. Germline V gene data show CDR1 as SGHDT and CDR2 as YYEEEE. CDR3 length: 14 amino acids. Trimming pared 0 bases from V and 5 bases from J, leaving 10 bases between. Here the CDR3 DNA reads TGTGCCAGCAGCTTGGGGCAGTTCGGAGATACGCAGTATTTT. Translating gives CASSLGQFGDTQYF.

This clonotype was detected ten times or more. The chain has TRBV29-1 and TRBJ2-7; no clear D gene. V gave up 4 bases and J gave up 2 bases, with 9 bases separating them. Looked up from germline, CDR1 is SQVTM and CDR2 is ANQGSEA. The CDR3 has 12 residues. The CDR3 DNA is TGCAGCGTTGGAGTCAGCGCCTACGAGCAGTACTTC. As protein: CSVGVSAYEQYF.

As to this clonotype: Since a much larger clone is just one base distant, this may be a read error. In this CDR3 the conserved last residue, phenylalanine or tryptophan, is missing, so a read error is likely. The chain carries TRBV7-2 and TRBJ2-5; 9 nucleotides line up with TRBD1. The ends lost 5 bases at V and 1 base at J; junction bases unmatched: 8. This CDR3 contains 16 residues. Per the germline V gene, CDR1 is SGHTA and CDR2 is FQGNSA. In nucleotides, the CDR3 is TGTGCCAGCAGCGATCCGGGACAGGGTGTCCAAGAGACCCAGTACCTC. This encodes CASSDPGQGVQETQYL.

This clonotype was counted at least ten times. The gene calls are TRBV6-1 and TRBJ2-1, with 8 bases matching TRBD2. CDR1 is MNHNS, CDR2 SASEGT, per germline. CDR3 size: 14 residues. V shed 5 bases, J shed 6 bases, and the junction held 6 bases outside the gene matches. The CDR3 sequence is CASSRGGGSNEQFF. The CDR3 coding sequence is TGTGCCAGCAGTCGGGGGGGTGGGAGCAATGAGCAGTTCTTC.

The chain uses TRBV20-1 and TRBJ2-1, with 9 bases lining up with TRBD2. CDR1 and CDR2 from the germline V gene are DFQATT and SNEGSKA (reference sequence). The CDR3 loop spans 14 amino acids. Trimming cost V 6 bases and J 4 bases; bases outside gene matches: 7. Here the CDR3 reads CSAMGLAGYNEQFF. The CDR3 DNA follows: TGCAGTGCCATGGGCCTAGCGGGATACAATGAGCAGTTCTTC.

This clonotype was detected many times. The chain has TRBV7-9 and TRBJ2-4; D is unclear. Trimming removed 5 bases from V and 6 bases from J, with 11 bases in between. The CDR3 totals 13 residues. In germline, CDR1 is SEHNR, CDR2 FQNEAQ (reference sequence). CDR3 DNA sequence: TGTGCCAGCAGCAGTGGACGGGTAAACATTCAGTACTTC. Protein product: CASSSGRVNIQYF.

At least ten counts were recorded for this clonotype. The chain joins TRBV29-1 to TRBJ1-4; 10 bases are a match to TRBD1. Germline assignment: CDR1 SQVTM and CDR2 ANQGSEA. The CDR3 covers 15 residues. V trimming: 7 bases; J trimming: 0 bases; junction bases outside the gene matches: 5. CDR3 DNA: TGCAGCGCCGGGACAGGGGCGGCAACTAATGAAAAACTGTTTTTT. This codes for CSAGTGAATNEKLFF.

Of note for this clonotype: A much larger clone differs from this one at a single base, so this may be a read error. The V call is TRBV28, the J call TRBJ1-1, with D possibly being TRBD1 (6 bases). Germline-derived CDR1 and CDR2 are MDHEN and SYDVKM. This CDR3 comprises 14 residues. The CDR3 nucleotides read TGTGTCAGCAGTTGGGGGCAGGGTGACACTGAAGCTTTCTTT. This encodes CVSSWGQGDTEAFF.

This clonotype was detected a few times. The chain uses TRBV3-1 and TRBJ2-7; TRBD2 matches 8 bases. Trimming at V came to 0 bases and at J to 3 bases, leaving 7 bases not matched to a gene. The CDR3 is made up of 16 amino acids. Germline V gene data show CDR1 as LGHDT and CDR2 as YNNKEL (reference sequence). CDR3 coding DNA: TGTGCCAGCAGCCAAGATGGGCTAGCGGGCTTCTACGAGCAGTACTTC. Translating it yields CASSQDGLAGFYEQYF.

This clonotype was counted many times. The genes are TRBV5-1 and TRBJ2-5, with a weak D call TRBD1 (5 bases). V was clipped by 1 base and J by 3 bases, with 10 bases between them. Germline CDR1 SGHRS, CDR2 YFSETQ. The CDR3 is 14 amino acids. CDR3 nucleotides: TGCGCCAGCAGCTTGCGAACAGGCGAAGAGACCCAGTACTTC. It encodes CASSLRTGEETQYF.

This clonotype was found many times. The chain employs TRBV12-3 or TRBV12-4 and TRBJ1-4, with D hard to call. Trimming shortened V by 3 bases and J by 8 bases, and 7 bases separated the two germline ends. The CDR3 extends over 12 amino acids. This chain's CDR3 is CASSLSREKLFF. As DNA, the CDR3 is TGTGCCAGCAGTTTGTCTCGAGAAAAACTGTTTTTT.

This clonotype was recorded a few times. The chain links TRBV19 to TRBJ2-1, with TRBD2 matching over 7 bases. Germline CDR1 is LNHDA and CDR2 is SQIVND (reference sequence). The junction had 8 bases not matched to a gene; V was cut back by 1 base and J by 5 bases. CDR3 size: 16 residues. CDR3 residues: CASSIGLANLNNEQFF. The DNA for the CDR3 is TGTGCCAGTAGTATAGGACTAGCAAACTTAAACAATGAGCAGTTCTTC.

This clonotype showed up many times. The chain carries TRBV7-2 and TRBJ2-5; D gene ambiguous. Between the trimmed V and J ends, which lost 0 bases and 1 base, there was a span of 9 bases. Germline assignment: CDR1 SGHTA and CDR2 FQGNSA. This CDR3 spans 15 amino acids. The CDR3 DNA follows: TGTGCCAGCAGCTTAGCAGCTCGGTCCCAAGAGACCCAGTACTTC. Amino acids: CASSLAARSQETQYF.

This clonotype has a single count. One base away lies a much larger clone, so this may be a sequencing read error. The chain is built from TRBV6-5 and TRBJ2-7; 9 bases fit TRBD1. The CDR3 has 14 residues. In germline, CDR1 is MNHEY, CDR2 SVGAGI. With 5 bases clipped from V and 3 bases from J, the junction kept 5 bases outside the gene matches. The CDR3 coding sequence is TGTGCCAGCAGTCTAGAGACAGGGGGCTACGAGCAGTACTTC. Its translation: CASSLETGGYEQYF.

This clonotype occurred many times. The V gene is TRBV9, the J gene TRBJ1-1; 7 bases are a match to TRBD1. The CDR3 spans 13 residues. V was clipped by 4 bases and J by 6 bases; unmatched bases: 6. Germline lookup yields CDR1 SGDLS and CDR2 YYNGEE. The CDR3 nucleotides are TGTGCCAGCAGCACGGGAACAGGGGCTGAAGCTTTCTTT. Translation gives CASSTGTGAEAFF.

As regards this clonotype: Given a much more abundant clone one base away, this may be a read error. The chain combines TRBV4-1 with TRBJ1-1; TRBD1 is a possible D gene (5 bases). The CDR3 spans 13 residues. Germline V lookup: CDR1 MGHRA, CDR2 YSYEKL. The CDR3 is CASRNHRSTGAFF. The CDR3 nucleotides are TGCGCCAGCAGAAATCACAGGAGCACTGGAGCTTTCTTT.

This clonotype was detected many times. The rearrangement links TRBV7-6 to TRBJ1-4, with unresolved D. Germline V gives CDR1 SGHVS, CDR2 FNYEAQ. The CDR3 is 13 amino acids. The ends were cut back, 5 bases at V and 7 bases at J, with 11 bases in the middle. The CDR3 is CASSPRGAEKLFF. CDR3 sequence (DNA): TGTGCCAGCAGCCCCCGTGGAGCTGAAAAACTGTTTTTT.

For this clonotype: This CDR3 is missing its conserved last phenylalanine or tryptophan, likely due to a read error. The J gene is TRBJ2-5, the V gene TRBV5-5; a possible D gene is TRBD1 (6 bases). Germline assignment: CDR1 SGHKS and CDR2 YYEKEE (reference sequence). The CDR3 runs 15 residues. CDR3 sequence (DNA): TGTGCCAGCAGCTTGGGGGGGCTAGGCCAAGAGCCCCAGTACCTC. Encoded protein: CASSLGGLGQEPQYL.

As regards this clonotype: It may be a read error: a sequence one base away is much more abundant. The V gene is TRBV20-1, the J gene TRBJ2-5; 7 bases fit TRBD1. Germline CDR1 DFQATT, CDR2 SNEGSKA (reference sequence). This CDR3 comprises 15 residues. Here the CDR3 DNA reads TGCGGTGCTAGAGACCCAGTACAGGGGCGAGAGACCCAGTACTTC. Translation gives CGARDPVQGRETQYF.

As regards this clonotype: It may be a read error: a sequence one base away is much more abundant. V usage is TRBV19 and J usage is TRBJ2-5, with TRBD1 matching 7 bases. CDR3 length: 16 amino acids. Germline V gene sequence: CDR1 LNHDA, CDR2 SQIVND (reference sequence). CDR3 residues: CASSSAGTVIRENQYF. DNA for the CDR3: TGTGCCAGTAGTTCAGCCGGGACAGTAATCCGAGAGAACCAGTACTTC.

In its sample, this clonotype was seen many times. J is TRBJ1-5 and V is TRBV6-1; the match to TRBD1 covers 7 bases. The CDR3 spans 14 residues. Germline CDR1 is MNHNS and CDR2 is SASEGT. The V segment lost 4 bases and the J segment 1 base; nucleotides outside the gene matches: 1. The CDR3 DNA reads as TGTGCCAGCAGTGTGGGACAGAGCAATCAGCCCCAGCATTTT. It yields the protein CASSVGQSNQPQHF.

This clonotype came up many times. The chain employs TRBV20-1 and TRBJ2-2, with 8 bases that match TRBD1. The CDR3 runs 15 residues. Trimming cost V 2 bases and J 3 bases; bases outside gene matches: 5. Germline V gives CDR1 DFQATT, CDR2 SNEGSKA (reference sequence). Here the CDR3 DNA reads TGCAGTGCTAGATCCCAGGGGGCGGACACCGGGGAGCTGTTTTTT. As protein: CSARSQGADTGELFF.

This clonotype has more than one count but fewer than ten. One base away lies a much larger clone, so this may be a sequencing read error. The chain couples TRBV12-3 or TRBV12-4 to TRBJ1-4; TRBD1 is a possible D gene (6 bases). V dropped 5 bases and J dropped 8 bases, with 15 bases sitting between them. The CDR3 is made up of 14 amino acids. CDR3 DNA: TGTGCCAGCAGTCCAGGGGTTGGTGCGGAAAAACTGTTTTTT. Translation gives CASSPGVGAEKLFF.

This clonotype has a count of ten or more. This chain connects TRBV9 to TRBJ1-1; D unclear. Germline assignment: CDR1 SGDLS and CDR2 YYNGEE. Trimming left V 4 bases short and J 11 bases short, with 15 bases between. This CDR3 is 12 amino acids long. The CDR3 nucleotides read TGTGCCAGCAGCTCAGACGCCCTCGGGGCTTTCTTT. Protein: CASSSDALGAFF.

This clonotype was counted ten times or more. The chain recombines TRBV30 with TRBJ2-1, with D perhaps TRBD1 (6 bases). There are 14 residues in the CDR3. The V end lost 1 base, the J end lost 3 bases, and 10 bases lay between the germline ends. Germline values: CDR1 GTSNPN, CDR2 SVGIG (reference sequence). The CDR3 spells CAWSAGALYNEQFF. As DNA, the CDR3 is TGTGCCTGGAGTGCAGGGGCCCTCTACAATGAGCAGTTCTTC.

This clonotype was picked up many times. The rearrangement links TRBV20-1 to TRBJ2-3; TRBD2 aligns across 8 bases. CDR1 is DFQATT and CDR2 is SNEGSKA in the germline V gene (reference sequence). The CDR3 totals 16 residues. The junction had 10 bases not matched to a gene; V was cut back by 3 bases and J by 2 bases. This CDR3 reads CSARGLVAGSTDTQYF. The CDR3, as DNA: TGCAGTGCTAGGGGGTTGGTAGCGGGGTCCACAGATACGCAGTATTTT.

The table lists this clonotype with many counts. The chain carries TRBV6-1 and TRBJ1-2; D is unclear. V was trimmed by 0 bases and J by 8 bases, leaving 10 bases between them. The CDR3 loop spans 13 amino acids. In germline, CDR1 is MNHNS, CDR2 SASEGT. The CDR3 reads CASSEAGFRGYTF. CDR3 in DNA: TGTGCCAGCAGTGAAGCTGGGTTTCGCGGCTACACCTTC.

The chain employs TRBV3-1 and TRBJ2-5; TRBD2 is a possible D gene (7 bases). Germline values: CDR1 LGHDT, CDR2 YNNKEL (reference sequence). The CDR3 totals 15 residues. V lost 0 bases and J lost 5, with 13 bases in between. The CDR3, as DNA: TGTGCCAGCAGCCAAGATTTGGGGGGGCGGGAGACCCAGTACTTC. Translated, it gives CASSQDLGGRETQYF.

This clonotype has at least ten counts. The chain uses TRBV5-4 and TRBJ2-2; no reliable D call. Germline CDR1 is SGHNT and CDR2 is YYREEE (reference sequence). The CDR3 has 14 amino acids. V lost 1 base and J lost 9, with 13 bases in between. CDR3 loop: CASSLLAPHRELFF. CDR3 DNA sequence: TGTGCCAGCAGCTTGCTGGCACCCCACCGGGAGCTGTTTTTT.

The V gene is TRBV28, the J gene TRBJ1-6; TRBD1 matches 10 bases. The CDR3 is 18 amino acids. In germline, CDR1 is MDHEN, CDR2 SYDVKM. V lost 10 bases and J lost 0; bases outside the gene matches: 12. CDR3 amino acids: CATVPGQGQGSYNSPLHF. The CDR3 nucleotides are TGTGCCACCGTTCCGGGACAGGGGCAAGGCTCCTATAATTCACCCCTCCACTTT.